A single TCR beta chain is shown here with its context. Its antigen remains unidentified. Expressed TCRB transcripts were sequenced because the entire RNA isolate underwent reverse transcription. Samples of naive, central memory and regulatory T cells yielded a mean of about 3.5 million reads. Clones were sequenced by immunoSEQ multiplex PCR, and TCRdb holds only the in-frame ones, with some missing. The table lists 300,000 or so clones, around 7.6% of them singletons. This sample was included in a study of beta chain features in type 1 diabetes. On the study more broadly: Patients looked much like healthy donors when it came to age, gender and cell yields.

V was cut by 5 bases and J by 4 bases, with 15 bases left in between. Per the germline V gene, CDR1 is MDHEN and CDR2 is SYDVKM. The CDR3 runs to 14 residues. Study outcomes and limitations: Among patients with Type 1 diabetes, TCRB CDR3s were moderately but significantly shorter in every one of the four CD4+ subsets. A PCR bias possibly favoring shorter templates would apply equally to patients and controls.

The clonotype comes from a woman aged 18-30 years in good health. J is TRBJ2-7 and V is TRBV28, with D possibly matching TRBD1 (5 bases). The source material was central memory CD4+ T cells from blood. The DNA for the CDR3 is TGTGCCAGCAGTCCTCCGACAGTATTATACGAGCAGTACTTC. Its protein is CASSPPTVLYEQYF.